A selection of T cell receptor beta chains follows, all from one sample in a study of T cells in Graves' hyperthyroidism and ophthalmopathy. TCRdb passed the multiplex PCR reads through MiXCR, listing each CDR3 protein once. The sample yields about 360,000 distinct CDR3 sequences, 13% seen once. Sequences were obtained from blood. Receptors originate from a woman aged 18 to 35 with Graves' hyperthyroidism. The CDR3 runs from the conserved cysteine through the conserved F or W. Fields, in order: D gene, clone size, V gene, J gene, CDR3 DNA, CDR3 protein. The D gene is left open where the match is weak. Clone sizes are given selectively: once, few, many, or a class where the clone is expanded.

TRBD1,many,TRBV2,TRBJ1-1,TGTGCCAGCAGTAATCGACAGGGGGCACAGAACACTGAAGCTTTCTTT,CASSNRQGAQNTEAFF
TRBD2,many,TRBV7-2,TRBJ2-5,TGTGCCAGCAGCCCTAAGCATTTAGCGGGAGCTGTCCCGGCGACCCAGTACTTC,CASSPKHLAGAVPATQYF
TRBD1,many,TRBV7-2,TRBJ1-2,TGTGCCAGCAGCGCGGACAGGGACAGGGGCTACACCTTC,CASSADRDRGYTF
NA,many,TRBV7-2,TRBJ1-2,TGTGCCAGCAACAAGGGAGGGCCGGTAGACTATGGCTACACCTTC,CASNKGGPVDYGYTF
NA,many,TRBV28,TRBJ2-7,TGTGCCAGCAGGGCAAACCGGGACTGGGCCTACGAGCAGTACTTC,CASRANRDWAYEQYF
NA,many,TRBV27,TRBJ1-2,TGTGCCAGCAGTTTATCGTGGCAGGGAAGGAATGGCTACACCTTC,CASSLSWQGRNGYTF
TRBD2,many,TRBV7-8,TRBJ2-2,TGTGCCAGCAGTCCCGGGACTAGCTTCACCGGGGAGCTGTTTTTT,CASSPGTSFTGELFF
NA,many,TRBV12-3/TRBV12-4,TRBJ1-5,TGTGCCAGCAGTTCGAGCAGTTATAGCAATCAGCCCCAGCATTTT,CASSSSSYSNQPQHF
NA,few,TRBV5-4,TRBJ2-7,TGTGCCAGCAGTGCTGAGGCAGGGAGGTCCTACGAGCAGTACTTC,CASSAEAGRSYEQYF
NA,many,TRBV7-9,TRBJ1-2,TGTGCCAGCAGCCCAGTGGGCAGCGGCTACACCTTC,CASSPVGSGYTF
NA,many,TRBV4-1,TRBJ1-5,TGCGCCAGCAGCCAAGTAGGGAGGAGCCCTATTCCCCAGCATTTT,CASSQVGRSPIPQHF
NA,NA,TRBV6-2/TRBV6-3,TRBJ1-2,TGTGCCAGCAGTGGCGGACTCGGTACGGGCTACACCTTC,CASSGGLGTGYTF
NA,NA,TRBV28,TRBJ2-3,TGTGCCAGCAGTCCGGATTGGGGCCCGGTAACAGATACGCAGTATTTT,CASSPDWGPVTDTQYF
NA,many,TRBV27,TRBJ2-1,TGTGCCAGCACTCTCCGACTAGACGAGGCGAATGAGCAGTTCTTC,CASTLRLDEANEQFF
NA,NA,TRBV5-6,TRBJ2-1,TGTACCAGCAGCCCGTATCAAACTGACGACAATGAGCAGTTCTTC,CTSSPYQTDDNEQFF
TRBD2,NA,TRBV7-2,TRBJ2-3,TGTGCCAGCAGCTTAGTGGCGGGACTAAGCACAGATACGCAGTATTTT,CASSLVAGLSTDTQYF
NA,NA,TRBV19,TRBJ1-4,TGTGCTACGAGAGCCCCCGGCTCAACTAATGAAAAACTGTTTTTT,CATRAPGSTNEKLFF
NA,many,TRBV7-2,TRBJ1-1,TGTGCCAGCAGCTTCGGACGGGGGACTGAAGCTTTCTTT,CASSFGRGTEAFF
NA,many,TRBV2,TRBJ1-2,TGTGCCAGCAGTGAAGAAATGGGTGGCTACACCTTC,CASSEEMGGYTF
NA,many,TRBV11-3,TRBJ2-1,TGTGCCAGCAGCTTAGGGGTCGGGATCAATGAGCAGTTCTTC,CASSLGVGINEQFF
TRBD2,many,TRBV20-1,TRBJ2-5,TGCAGTGCTAGAAGTAGCACTAGCGGGCCCCAAGAGACCCAGTACTTC,CSARSSTSGPQETQYF
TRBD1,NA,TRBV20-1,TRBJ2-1,TGCAGTGCTAGCAGGGGGAGCGCCTACAATGAGCAGTTCTTC,CSASRGSAYNEQFF
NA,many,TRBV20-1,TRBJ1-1,TGCAGTGCTAGAGAGGGACAAGATACTGAAGCTTTCTTT,CSAREGQDTEAFF
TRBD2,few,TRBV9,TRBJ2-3,TGTGCCGGCAGCCGCGGGAGGACAGATACGCAGTATTTT,CAGSRGRTDTQYF
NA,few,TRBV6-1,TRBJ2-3,TGTGCCAGCAGTGAAGCGCAACTAAATACGCAGTATTTT,CASSEAQLNTQYF
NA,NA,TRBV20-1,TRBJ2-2,TGCAGTGCTTCCGGACGGGAGAACACCGGGGAGCTGTTTTTT,CSASGRENTGELFF
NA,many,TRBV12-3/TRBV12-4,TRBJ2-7,TGTGCCAGCAGTTACCTTTGGGAGCAGTACTTC,CASSYLWEQYF
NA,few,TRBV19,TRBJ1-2,TGTGCCAGTAGTATTTTTGGGGGCGACTATGGCTACACCTTC,CASSIFGGDYGYTF
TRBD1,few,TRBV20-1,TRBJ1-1,TGCAGTGCTGGAGGGACAGCGAACACTGAAGCTTTCTTT,CSAGGTANTEAFF
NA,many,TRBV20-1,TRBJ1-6,TGCAGTGCTAGAGTCGAACGCATAGATTCACCCCTCCACTTT,CSARVERIDSPLHF
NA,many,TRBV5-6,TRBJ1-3,TGTGCCAGCAGCCCCTGGGGTCTCACTGGAAACACCATATATTTT,CASSPWGLTGNTIYF
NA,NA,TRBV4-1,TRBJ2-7,TGCGCCAGCAGCCAAAAACCTATGTTCTACGAGCAGTACTTC,CASSQKPMFYEQYF
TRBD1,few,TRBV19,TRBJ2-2,TGTGCCAGTAGTCGGGACAGACCCACCGGGGAGCTGTTTTTT,CASSRDRPTGELFF
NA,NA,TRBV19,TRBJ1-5,TGTGCCAGTAGACCACAAGGGTCAGGCAATCAGCCCCAGCATTTT,CASRPQGSGNQPQHF
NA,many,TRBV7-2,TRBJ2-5,TGTGCCAGCAGCCGCCTTGGTTGGTTTGCAGGCCTGGAGACCCAGTACTTC,CASSRLGWFAGLETQYF
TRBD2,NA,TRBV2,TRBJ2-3,TGTGCCAGCAAGGGACTCGCGGGAGAAATGACAGATACGCAGTATTTT,CASKGLAGEMTDTQYF
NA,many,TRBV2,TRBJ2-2,TGTGCCAGCAGTCGAACCCCGAACACCGGGGAGCTGTTTTTT,CASSRTPNTGELFF
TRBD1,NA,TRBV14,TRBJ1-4,TGTGCCAGCAGCCAAGATGGGAGACAGGGCGGCGAAAAACTGTTTTTT,CASSQDGRQGGEKLFF
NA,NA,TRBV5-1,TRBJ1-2,TGTGCCAGCAGCTTGGGTACAGGTCAAAATGGCTACACCTTC,CASSLGTGQNGYTF
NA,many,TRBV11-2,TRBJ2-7,TGTGCCAGCAGCCTAGCCTTCGCCGGGAATCTTTACTACGAGCAGTACTTC,CASSLAFAGNLYYEQYF
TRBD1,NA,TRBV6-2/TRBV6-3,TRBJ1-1,TGTGCCAGCAGTCGGGACAGGGGTGGATACACTGAAGCTTTCTTT,CASSRDRGGYTEAFF
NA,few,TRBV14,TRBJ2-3,TGTGCCAGCAGCCCGGACGTAGATACGCAGTATTTT,CASSPDVDTQYF
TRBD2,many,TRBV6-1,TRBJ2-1,TGTGCCAGCAGTGAATCCGCTTGGGCGGGAGGGCCTGGGAATGAGCAGTTCTTC,CASSESAWAGGPGNEQFF
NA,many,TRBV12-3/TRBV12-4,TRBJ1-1,TGTGCCAGCAGAAGTGCGGGAACAGTAGCAGCTTTCTTT,CASRSAGTVAAFF
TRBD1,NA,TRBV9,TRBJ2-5,TGTGCCAGCAGCGCAGATAGACAGGGGCTACGGACCCAGTACTTC,CASSADRQGLRTQYF